Presented here are 13 T cell receptor beta chains from one specimen sequenced in a study of OX40 agonist ivuxolimab in advanced cancers. TCRdb's copy holds only in-frame clones and misses some; the assay was immunoSEQ multiplex PCR. The data show some 80,000 clones, with around 87% seen just once and roughly 0.33% held by the top ten. Sequencing used CD4+ or CD8+ T cells sorted from blood, obtained in a trial of the OX40 agonist ivuxolimab. The receptors derive from an adult with an advanced solid tumor such as melanoma, head and neck, liver or kidney cancer.

The chain has TRBV7-2 and TRBJ1-2; D gene ambiguous. Trimming took off 1 base at V and 8 bases at J, with 11 bases between the two ends. The CDR3 spans 13 residues. Germline V lookup: CDR1 SGHTA, CDR2 FQGNSA. The CDR3: CASSLEAGGGYTF. DNA of the CDR3: TGTGCCAGCAGCTTAGAGGCAGGTGGAGGCTACACCTTC. Variable domain in full (rest from reference TRBV7-2 and TRBJ1-2): GAGVSQSPSNKVTEKGKDVELRCDPISGHTALYWYRQSLGQGLEFLIYFQGNSAPDKSGLPSDRFSAERTGGSVSTLTIQRTQQEDSAVYLCASSLEAGGGYTFGSGTRLTVV.

The rearrangement uses TRBV30 and TRBJ2-1, with D perhaps assigned TRBD1 or TRBD2 (6 bases each). The CDR3 has 13 residues. The germline CDR1 and CDR2 sequences are GTSNPN and SVGIG (reference sequence). V lost 5 bases, J lost 0 bases, and 8 bases lay in between. The CDR3 protein is CAWGGGSYNEQFF. The CDR3 region has the DNA TGTGCCTGGGGAGGGGGCTCCTACAATGAGCAGTTCTTC.

The J gene is TRBJ2-7, the V gene TRBV5-6; D uncertain. Trimming took 2 bases from V and 0 from J, leaving 12 bases between them. The CDR3 contains 15 residues. Looked up from germline, CDR1 is SGHDT and CDR2 is YYEEEE. The CDR3 here is CASSFGRRNSYEQYV. The CDR3 nucleotides are TGTGCCAGCAGCTTTGGCAGGCGGAACTCCTACGAGCAGTACGTC.

V is TRBV15 and J is TRBJ2-7, with 7 nucleotides matching TRBD2. Germline V gene data show CDR1 as LNHNV and CDR2 as YYDKDF (reference sequence). Unmatched junction bases numbered 10, after V lost 9 bases and J lost 2 bases. This CDR3 region has 14 residues. The CDR3 spells CATKPGTTTYEQYF. The CDR3 region has the DNA TGTGCCACAAAGCCTGGGACTACCACCTACGAGCAGTACTTC. Supplemented by reference TRBV15 and TRBJ2-7, the full variable domain reads DAMVIQNPRYQVTQFGKPVTLSCSQTLNHNVMYWYQQKSSQAPKLLFHYYDKDFNNEADTPDNFQSRRPNTSFCFLDIRSPGLGDTAMYLCATKPGTTTYEQYFGPGTRLTVT.

The chain joins TRBV9 to TRBJ2-1, with D unclear. Trimming shortened V by 1 base and J by 1 base, and 9 bases separated the two germline ends. The CDR3 totals 15 residues. Germline values: CDR1 SGDLS, CDR2 YYNGEE. CDR3 region: CASSVRDGSYNEQFF. The CDR3 bases are TGTGCCAGCAGCGTAAGGGATGGGTCCTACAATGAGCAGTTCTTC.

V gene TRBV4-3 combines with J gene TRBJ2-1; the match to TRBD2 covers 10 bases. The CDR3 length is 16 residues. Germline V gives CDR1 LGHNA, CDR2 YSLEER. The junction had 7 bases not matched to a gene; V was cut back by 1 base and J by 7 bases. The CDR3 nucleotides read TGCGCCAGCAGCCAAGCTCTAGCGGGAGCGGAGAATGAGCAGTTCTTC. Its protein product is CASSQALAGAENEQFF.

Written as DNA, the CDR3 is TGTGCCAGCAGCAACGGACTAGCGGGAGTTAGCGCGAACACCGGGGAGCTGTTTTTT. Translated: CASSNGLAGVSANTGELFF. The rearrangement links TRBV7-9 to TRBJ2-2, with 13 positions matching TRBD2. The CDR3 sequence is 19 residues long. The J segment lost 0 bases and the V segment lost 5 bases, leaving 9 bases of the junction unmatched. CDR1 SEHNR and CDR2 FQNEAQ come from the germline V gene (reference sequence).

This clone was recorded a few times. The chain joins TRBV7-2 to TRBJ2-3; 9 bases agree with TRBD2. V was pared by 1 base and J by 2 bases, with 7 bases of the junction left unmatched. CDR3 length: 17 residues. Germline V lookup: CDR1 SGHTA, CDR2 FQGNSA. The CDR3, as DNA: TGTGCCAGCAGCTTAGGGCCCCTAGCGGGACTCACAGATACGCAGTATTTT. Its translation is CASSLGPLAGLTDTQYF.

The chain has TRBV7-8 and TRBJ2-7; tentative D call: TRBD1 (5 bases). CDR1 is SGHVS and CDR2 is FQNEAQ in the germline V gene. With 2 bases removed from V and 6 bases from J, the gap between germline ends came to 20 bases. The CDR3 consists of 16 residues. The CDR3 DNA reads as TGTGCCAGCAGCTTAAGATCCCCCAGGGAAGCAATCGAGCAGTACGTC. Protein product: CASSLRSPREAIEQYV.

Worth noting for this clone: Additional DNA sequences in this sample encode the identical CDR3. The chain carries TRBV28 and TRBJ1-2; D perhaps matches TRBD1 (5 bases). CDR3 length: 12 residues. Germline loops: CDR1 MDHEN, CDR2 SYDVKM. V gave up 3 bases and J gave up 7 bases, with 9 bases separating them. CDR3 residues: CASSLGVGGYTF. CDR3 DNA: TGTGCCAGCAGTTTGGGGGTTGGTGGCTACACCTTC.

This clone was counted between two and nine times. V usage is TRBV27 and J usage is TRBJ1-6; a weak D match, TRBD1 (5 bases). This CDR3 spans 15 amino acids. With 5 bases removed from V and 6 bases from J, the gap between germline ends came to 14 bases. Germline V lookup: CDR1 MNHEY, CDR2 SMNVEV (reference sequence). The DNA of the CDR3 is TGTGCCAGCAGTACCCGCCCTCAGGGTAATTCACCCCTCCACTTT. It yields the protein CASSTRPQGNSPLHF.

CDR3 in amino acids: CASSGYIAGAYYEQYF. The CDR3 DNA reads TGTGCCAGCAGTGGATACATAGCGGGAGCCTACTACGAGCAGTACTTC. V usage is TRBV28 and J usage is TRBJ2-7, with 9 bases fitting TRBD2. Germline CDR1 and CDR2: MDHEN and SYDVKM. The CDR3 is 16 residues long. V was clipped by 5 bases and J by 3 bases; unmatched bases: 11.

The chain links TRBV6-5 to TRBJ1-1, with no clear D. The CDR3 extends over 13 amino acids. V was trimmed by 2 bases and J by 3 bases, leaving 7 bases between them. Germline V lookup: CDR1 MNHEY, CDR2 SVGAGI. DNA for the CDR3: TGTGCCAGCAGTTACAGGGAGGACACTGAAGCTTTCTTT. Its protein is CASSYREDTEAFF.